This T cell receptor beta chain was sequenced during a study of blood T cell repertoires in COVID-19. Overall study: Samples taken during acute and convalescent COVID-19 were collected in the United States, Italy and Spain. PBMCs, B-cell-depleted T cells, or T cells provided the cDNA or gDNA that made up the material.

The authors' processing: Amplification from reference gene primers served as the basis for estimated nucleated cell counts. Data came from immunoSEQ multiplex PCR; TCRdb stores just in-frame clones and leaves some out. The V and J calls and clone size come from that table; D and trimming were worked out from the DNA. This table holds 100,000 or so clones, approximately 78% found once. Unmatched junction bases numbered 12, after V lost 3 bases and J lost 4 bases. This CDR3 has 18 residues. The V gene's germline CDR1 is SGHNT and CDR2 YENEEA. The sample consisted of peripheral blood. The chain is built from TRBV11-3 and TRBJ2-2, with 9 bases that match TRBD2. The TCR comes from a woman of 80 years or more with acute or convalescent COVID-19. The CDR3 DNA reads TGTGCCAGCAGCTTCCCAGGTCTAGCGGGAAAGCCCACCGGGGAGCTGTTTTTT. Its translation: CASSFPGLAGKPTGELFF.